One TCR beta chain is described in this entry. Antigen specificity is unknown. This record comes from a study of cytomegalovirus exposure and HLA in healthy donors. Study findings and constraints: Equally common other TCR beta chains were less clonally expanded than HLA-associated ones, a later analysis found. Fewer N-insertions (relative to the approximately 670-donor mean) were reportedly seen in an Asian-associated ancestry cluster in a later analysis. Later work found that TCR association rates differed between HLA loci; DRB1 had the most and HLA-C the fewest.

Amplification used 60 Vbeta primers and 13 Jbeta primers. The table came from immunoSEQ multiplex PCR; TCRdb's copy has only in-frame clones and leaves some out. The data hold under 250,000 clones, with around 80% observed a single time. Trimming removed 3 bases at V and 4 bases at J, with 10 bases between. Germline loops: CDR1 SGHRS, CDR2 YFSETQ. The CDR3 totals 13 residues. The source of this sequence is a woman in her twenties or thirties in good health and CMV-seropositive. This chain uses TRBV5-1 with TRBJ1-2; perhaps TRBD1 as D (5 bases). Sequencing used PBMCs. The CDR3 nucleotides are TGCGCCAGCAGCTCGCAGGGTTCCTATGGCTACACCTTC. Translated: CASSSQGSYGYTF.